The clone carrying this T cell receptor (beta chain) turned up a few times. The antigen is undetermined. 13 Jbeta primers and 60 Vbeta primers were used for the PCR. Profiled with immunoSEQ multiplex PCR; TCRdb holds only in-frame clones, not every one. The sample lists 110,000 to 150,000 clones; 9.7% were seen once. The data are from a study of cytomegalovirus exposure and HLA in healthy donors. CDR1 SGHTA and CDR2 FQGTGA come from the germline V gene. V was cut by 0 bases and J by 6 bases, with 11 bases left in between. The CDR3 is 15 amino acids. Broader study findings: High sensitivity and specificity were reportedly achieved when the classifier diagnosed cytomegalovirus status. The study flagged around 160 TCR beta chains as cytomegalovirus-associated.

The receptor comes from a middle-aged man in good health and CMV-seronegative. Material: PBMCs. V gene TRBV7-3 combines with J gene TRBJ2-2; weak D call: TRBD2 (7 bases). DNA of the CDR3: TGTGCCAGCAGCTTAACGGGGGGGCATTCCGGGGAGCTGTTTTTT. Its translation is CASSLTGGHSGELFF.